This entry features one T cell receptor beta chain sequence. The target antigen is unknown. TCR beta sequencing was performed on blood CD8+ and CD4+ T cells. TEMRA cells were enriched by FACS, and CD4+ and CD8+ T cells were negatively isolated. The data derive from a study of CD8 T cells in Susac syndrome. General observations from the study: That the number of individuals in its TCR sequencing and HLA analysis was relatively small was acknowledged by the study.

When the RNA was reverse transcribed, random hexamers were used with an input of roughly 0.5 to 1 ug. The CDR3 of TCR beta was amplified by immunoSEQ multiplex PCR across 54 Vbeta and 13 Jbeta. TCRdb passed the immunoSEQ multiplex PCR reads through MiXCR, listing each CDR3 protein once. The sample consists of around 130,000 distinct CDR3 sequences, more than 75% of them appearing once. Germline loops: CDR1 SNHLY, CDR2 FYNNEI. Trimming stripped 6 bases from V and 8 bases from J, with 11 bases between. The length of the CDR3 is 12 residues. The sequenced material came from CD8+ T cells from PBMCs. The source of this sequence is a human donor with multiple sclerosis. This rearrangement joins TRBV2 to TRBJ2-4; possible D gene TRBD2, 6 bases. The CDR3 DNA is TGTGCCAGCAGGAGGAGGGAGGACATTCAGTACTTC. This translates into CASRRREDIQYF.